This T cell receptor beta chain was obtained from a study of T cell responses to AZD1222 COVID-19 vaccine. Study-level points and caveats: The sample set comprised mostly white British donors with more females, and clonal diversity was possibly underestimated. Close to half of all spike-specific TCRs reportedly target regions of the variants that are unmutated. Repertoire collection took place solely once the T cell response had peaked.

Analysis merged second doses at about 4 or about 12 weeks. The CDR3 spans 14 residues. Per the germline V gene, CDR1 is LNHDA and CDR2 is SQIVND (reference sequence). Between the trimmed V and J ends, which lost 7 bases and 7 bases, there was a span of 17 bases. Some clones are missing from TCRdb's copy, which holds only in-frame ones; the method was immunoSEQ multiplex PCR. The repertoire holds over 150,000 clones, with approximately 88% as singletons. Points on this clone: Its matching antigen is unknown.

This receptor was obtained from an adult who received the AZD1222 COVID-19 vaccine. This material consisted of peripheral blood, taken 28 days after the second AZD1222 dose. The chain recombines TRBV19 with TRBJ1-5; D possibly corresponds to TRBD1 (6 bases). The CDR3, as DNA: TGTGCCAGTACCCAGGACAGTTCTTGGCAGCCCCAGCATTTT. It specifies CASTQDSSWQPQHF.